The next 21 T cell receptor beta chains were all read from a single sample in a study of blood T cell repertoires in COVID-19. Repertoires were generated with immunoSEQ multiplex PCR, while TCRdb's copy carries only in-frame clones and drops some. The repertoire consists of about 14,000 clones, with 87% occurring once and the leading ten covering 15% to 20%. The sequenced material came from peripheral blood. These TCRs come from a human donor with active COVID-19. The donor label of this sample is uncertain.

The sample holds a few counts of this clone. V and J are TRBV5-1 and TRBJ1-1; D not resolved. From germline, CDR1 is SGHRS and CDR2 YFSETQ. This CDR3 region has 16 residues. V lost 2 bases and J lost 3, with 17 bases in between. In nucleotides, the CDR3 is TGCGCCAGCAGCTTCGGGTTCGGGTTTATGGACACTGAAGCTTTCTTT. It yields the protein CASSFGFGFMDTEAFF.

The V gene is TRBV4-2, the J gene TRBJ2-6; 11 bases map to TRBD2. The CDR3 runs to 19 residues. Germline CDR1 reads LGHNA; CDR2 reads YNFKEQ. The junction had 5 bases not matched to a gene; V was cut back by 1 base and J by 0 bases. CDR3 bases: TGTGCCAGCAGCCAAGGGCTAGCGGGAGGACGCTCTGGGGCCAACGTCCTGACTTTC. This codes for CASSQGLAGGRSGANVLTF.

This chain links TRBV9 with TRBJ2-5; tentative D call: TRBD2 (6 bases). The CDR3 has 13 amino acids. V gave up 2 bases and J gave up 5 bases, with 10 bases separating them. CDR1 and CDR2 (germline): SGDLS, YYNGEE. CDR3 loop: CASSVSGYETQYF. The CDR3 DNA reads TGTGCCAGCAGCGTGAGCGGGTACGAGACCCAGTACTTC.

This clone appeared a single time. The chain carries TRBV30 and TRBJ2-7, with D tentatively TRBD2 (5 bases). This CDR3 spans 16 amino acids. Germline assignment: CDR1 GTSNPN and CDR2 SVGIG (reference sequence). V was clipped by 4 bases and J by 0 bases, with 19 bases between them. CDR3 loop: CAWKRTASSLSYEQYF. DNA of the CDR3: TGTGCCTGGAAAAGGACGGCTAGCTCGCTCTCCTACGAGCAGTACTTC. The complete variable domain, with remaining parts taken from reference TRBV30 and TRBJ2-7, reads SQTIHQWPATLVQPVGSPLSLECTVEGTSNPNLYWYRQAAGRGLQLLFYSVGIGQISSEVPQNLSASRPQDRQFILSSKKLLLSDSGFYLCAWKRTASSLSYEQYFGPGTRLTVT.

The CDR3 here is CASSRDSPYEQYF. The DNA for the CDR3 is TGCGCCAGCAGCCGGGACAGCCCCTACGAGCAGTACTTC. The chain joins TRBV4-1 to TRBJ2-7; 7 bases fit TRBD1. The germline V gene has CDR1 MGHRA and CDR2 YSYEKL. The CDR3 totals 13 residues. V dropped 4 bases and J dropped 2; count of bases not matched to a gene: 2.

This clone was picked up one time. DNA for the CDR3: TGTGCCAGCAGCCAGACAGGGTCCGGCAATCAGCCCCAGCATTTT. Protein product: CASSQTGSGNQPQHF. This chain connects TRBV3-1 (or the pseudogene TRBV3-2) to TRBJ1-5; 7 bases map to TRBD1. CDR1 is LGHDT and CDR2 is YNNKEL in the germline V gene (reference sequence). Trimming removed 3 bases from V and 2 bases from J; junction bases left unmatched: 4. The CDR3 has 15 amino acids.

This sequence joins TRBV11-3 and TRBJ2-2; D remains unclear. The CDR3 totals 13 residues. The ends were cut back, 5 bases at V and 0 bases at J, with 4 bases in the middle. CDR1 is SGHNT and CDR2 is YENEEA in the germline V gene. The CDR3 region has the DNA TGTGCCAGCAGCCTATCGAACACCGGGGAGCTGTTTTTT. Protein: CASSLSNTGELFF.

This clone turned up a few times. In nucleotides, the CDR3 is TGTGCCAGCAGCTATCCCGGGAGGTCCTCCTACAATGAGCAGTTCTTC. This translates into CASSYPGRSSYNEQFF. The chain combines TRBV11-1 with TRBJ2-1, with 7 bases identical to TRBD2. The trim removed 4 bases at V and 0 bases at J, leaving 6 bases unmatched. Germline-derived CDR1 and CDR2 are SGHAT and FQDESV (reference sequence). The CDR3 totals 16 residues. Using reference TRBV11-1 and TRBJ2-1 for the parts outside the CDR3, the full variable domain is EAEVAQSPRYKITEKSQAVAFWCDPISGHATLYWYRQILGQGPELLVQFQDESVVDDSQLPKDRFSAERLKGVDSTLKIQPAELGDSAMYLCASSYPGRSSYNEQFFGPGTRLTVL.

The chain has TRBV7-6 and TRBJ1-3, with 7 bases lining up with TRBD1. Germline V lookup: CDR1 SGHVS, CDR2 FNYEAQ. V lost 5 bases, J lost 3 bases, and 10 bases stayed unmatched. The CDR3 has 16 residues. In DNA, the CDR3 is TGTGCCAGCAGCCCACAAGGGGGACAGAATGGAAACACCATATATTTT. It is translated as CASSPQGGQNGNTIYF.

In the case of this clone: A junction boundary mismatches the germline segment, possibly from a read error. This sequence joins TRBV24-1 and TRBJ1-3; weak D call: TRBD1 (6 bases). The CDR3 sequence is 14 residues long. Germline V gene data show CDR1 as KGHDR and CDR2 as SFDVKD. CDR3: CTTRGGSPGNTIYF. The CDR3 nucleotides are TGCACAACTCGAGGGGGTAGTCCTGGAAACACCATATATTTT.

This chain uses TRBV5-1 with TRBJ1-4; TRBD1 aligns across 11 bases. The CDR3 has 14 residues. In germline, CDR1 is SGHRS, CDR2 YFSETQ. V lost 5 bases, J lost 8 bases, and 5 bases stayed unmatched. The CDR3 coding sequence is TGCGCCAGCAGGAGGACAGGGGGCGAGGAAAAACTGTTTTTT. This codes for CASRRTGGEEKLFF. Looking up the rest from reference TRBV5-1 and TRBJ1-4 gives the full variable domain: KAGVTQTPRYLIKTRGQQVTLSCSPISGHRSVSWYQQTPGQGLQFLFEYFSETQRNKGNFPGRFSGRQFSNSRSEMNVSTLELGDSALYLCASRRTGGEEKLFFGSGTQLSVL.

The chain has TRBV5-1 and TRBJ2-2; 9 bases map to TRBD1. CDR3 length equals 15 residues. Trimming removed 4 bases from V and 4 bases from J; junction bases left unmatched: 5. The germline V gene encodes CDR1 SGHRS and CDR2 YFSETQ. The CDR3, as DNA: TGCGCCAGCAGCCCCCCGACAGGGGGCACCGGGGAGCTGTTTTTT. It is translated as CASSPPTGGTGELFF.

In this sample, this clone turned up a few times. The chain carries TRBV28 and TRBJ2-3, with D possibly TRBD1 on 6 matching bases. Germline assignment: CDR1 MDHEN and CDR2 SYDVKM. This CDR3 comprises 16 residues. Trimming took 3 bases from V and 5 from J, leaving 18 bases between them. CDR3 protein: CASSFVGRGKKDTQYF. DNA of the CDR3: TGTGCCAGCAGTTTCGTTGGCAGGGGAAAAAAAGATACGCAGTATTTT.

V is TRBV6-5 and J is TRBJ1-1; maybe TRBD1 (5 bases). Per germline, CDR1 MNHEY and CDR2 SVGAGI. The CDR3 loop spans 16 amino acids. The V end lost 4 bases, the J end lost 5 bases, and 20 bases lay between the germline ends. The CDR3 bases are TGTGCCAGCAGTTTGGTGAAAGGGGTCCGGTTTACTGAAGCTTTCTTT. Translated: CASSLVKGVRFTEAFF.

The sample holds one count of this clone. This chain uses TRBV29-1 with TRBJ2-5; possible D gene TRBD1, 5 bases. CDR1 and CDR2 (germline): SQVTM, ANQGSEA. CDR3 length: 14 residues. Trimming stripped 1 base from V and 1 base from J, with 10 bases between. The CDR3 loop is CSVEARDGQETQYF. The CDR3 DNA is TGCAGCGTTGAAGCCAGGGATGGCCAAGAGACCCAGTACTTC.

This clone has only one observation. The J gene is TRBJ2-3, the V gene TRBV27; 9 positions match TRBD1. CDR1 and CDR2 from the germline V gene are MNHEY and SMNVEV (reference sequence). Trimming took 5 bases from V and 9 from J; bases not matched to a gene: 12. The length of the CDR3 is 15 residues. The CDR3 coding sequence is TGTGCCAGCAGTGACCCGGGACAGGGAATTTGGACGCAGTATTTT. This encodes CASSDPGQGIWTQYF.

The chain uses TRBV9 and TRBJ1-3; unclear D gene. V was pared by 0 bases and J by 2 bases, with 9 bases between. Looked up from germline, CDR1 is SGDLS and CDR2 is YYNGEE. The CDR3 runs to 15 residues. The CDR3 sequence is CASSVGSGTGNTIYF. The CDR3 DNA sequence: TGTGCCAGCAGCGTAGGATCCGGGACTGGAAACACCATATATTTT.

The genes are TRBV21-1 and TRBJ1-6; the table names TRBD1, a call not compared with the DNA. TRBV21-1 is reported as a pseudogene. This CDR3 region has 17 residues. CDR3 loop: CASSQEGTICTNSPLHF. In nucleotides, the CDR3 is TGTGCCAGCAGCCAAGAAGGGACAATATGTACAAATTCACCCCTCCACTTT.

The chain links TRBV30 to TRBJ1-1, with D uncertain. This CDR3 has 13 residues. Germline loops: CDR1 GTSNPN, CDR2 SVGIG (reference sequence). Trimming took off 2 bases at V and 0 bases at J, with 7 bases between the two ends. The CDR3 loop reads CAWSRGVNTEAFF. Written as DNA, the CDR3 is TGTGCCTGGAGTCGGGGTGTGAACACTGAAGCTTTCTTT. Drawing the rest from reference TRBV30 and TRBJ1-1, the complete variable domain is SQTIHQWPATLVQPVGSPLSLECTVEGTSNPNLYWYRQAAGRGLQLLFYSVGIGQISSEVPQNLSASRPQDRQFILSSKKLLLSDSGFYLCAWSRGVNTEAFFGQGTRLTVV.

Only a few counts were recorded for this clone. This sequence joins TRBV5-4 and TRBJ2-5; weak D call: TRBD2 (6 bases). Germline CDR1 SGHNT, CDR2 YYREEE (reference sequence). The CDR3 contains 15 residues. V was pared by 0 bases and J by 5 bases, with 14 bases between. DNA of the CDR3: TGTGCCAGCAGCTTGGGAGGTAGCGGTGCGGAGACCCAGTACTTC. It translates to CASSLGGSGAETQYF.

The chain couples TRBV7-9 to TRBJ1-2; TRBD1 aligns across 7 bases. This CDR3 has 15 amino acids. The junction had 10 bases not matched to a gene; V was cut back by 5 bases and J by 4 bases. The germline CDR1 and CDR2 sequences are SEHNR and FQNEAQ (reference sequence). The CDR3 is CASSPERQGLYGYTF. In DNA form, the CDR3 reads TGTGCCAGCAGCCCGGAAAGACAGGGTCTCTATGGCTACACCTTC.